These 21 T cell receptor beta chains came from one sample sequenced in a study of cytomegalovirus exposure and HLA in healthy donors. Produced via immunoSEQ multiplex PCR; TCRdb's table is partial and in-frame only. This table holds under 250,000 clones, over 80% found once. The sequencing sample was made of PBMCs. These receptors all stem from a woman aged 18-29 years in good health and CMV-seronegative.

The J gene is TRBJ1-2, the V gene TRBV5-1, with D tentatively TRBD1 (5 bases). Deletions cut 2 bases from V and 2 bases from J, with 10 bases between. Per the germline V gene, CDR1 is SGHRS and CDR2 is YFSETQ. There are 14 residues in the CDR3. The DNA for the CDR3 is TGCGCCAGCAGCTTAGGAGGGGCCAACTATGGCTACACCTTC. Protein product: CASSLGGANYGYTF.

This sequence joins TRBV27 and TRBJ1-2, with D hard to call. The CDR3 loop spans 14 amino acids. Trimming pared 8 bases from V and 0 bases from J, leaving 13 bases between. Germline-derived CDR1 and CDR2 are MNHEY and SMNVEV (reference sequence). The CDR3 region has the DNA TGTGCCAGCTCCGCGGAGTCTGCTAACTATGGCTACACCTTC. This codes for CASSAESANYGYTF.

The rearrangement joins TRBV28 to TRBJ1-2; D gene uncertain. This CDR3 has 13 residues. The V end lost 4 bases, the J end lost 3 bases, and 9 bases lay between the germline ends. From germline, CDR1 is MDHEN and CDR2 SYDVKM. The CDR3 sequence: CASSSNQDYGYTF. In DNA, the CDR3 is TGTGCCAGCAGTTCGAACCAGGACTATGGCTACACCTTC.

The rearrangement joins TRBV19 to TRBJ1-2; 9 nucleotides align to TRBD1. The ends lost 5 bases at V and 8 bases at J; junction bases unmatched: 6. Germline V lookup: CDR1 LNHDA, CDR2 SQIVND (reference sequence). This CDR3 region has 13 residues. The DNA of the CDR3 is TGTGCCAGTAGTCCGCGGGACAGGGAGGGCTACACCTTC. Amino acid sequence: CASSPRDREGYTF.

CDR3 region: CASLHRRRGNQPQHF. The DNA of the CDR3 is TGTGCCAGCCTCCACAGGCGTCGGGGCAATCAGCCCCAGCATTTT. The genes are TRBV28 and TRBJ1-5; tentative D call: TRBD1 (5 bases). Trimming pared 8 bases from V and 2 bases from J, leaving 16 bases between. The CDR3 spans 15 residues. The germline CDR1 and CDR2 sequences are MDHEN and SYDVKM. The full variable domain, in which reference TRBV28 and TRBJ1-5 provide the parts outside the CDR3, is DVKVTQSSRYLVKRTGEKVFLECVQDMDHENMFWYRQDPGLGLRLIYFSYDVKMKEKGDIPEGYSVSREKKERFSLILESASTNQTSMYLCASLHRRRGNQPQHFGDGTRLSIL.

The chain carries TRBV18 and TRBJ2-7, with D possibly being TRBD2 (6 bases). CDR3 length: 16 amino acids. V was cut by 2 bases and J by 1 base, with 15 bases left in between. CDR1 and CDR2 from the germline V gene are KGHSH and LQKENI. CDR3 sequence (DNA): TGTGCCAGCTCACCATGGACGGGACTGGCTTCCTACGAGCAGTACTTC. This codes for CASSPWTGLASYEQYF.

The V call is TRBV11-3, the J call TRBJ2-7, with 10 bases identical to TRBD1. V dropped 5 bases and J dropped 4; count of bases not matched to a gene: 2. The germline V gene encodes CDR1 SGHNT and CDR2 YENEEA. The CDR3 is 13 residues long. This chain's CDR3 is CASSRGQGYEQYF. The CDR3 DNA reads TGTGCCAGCAGCCGGGGACAGGGGTACGAGCAGTACTTC.

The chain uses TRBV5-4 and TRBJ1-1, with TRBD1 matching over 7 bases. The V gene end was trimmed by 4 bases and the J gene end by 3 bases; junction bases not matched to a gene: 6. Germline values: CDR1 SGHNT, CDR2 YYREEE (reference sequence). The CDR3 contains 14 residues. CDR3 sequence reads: CASSQRQGHTEAFF. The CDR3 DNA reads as TGTGCCAGCAGCCAACGACAGGGCCACACTGAAGCTTTCTTT.

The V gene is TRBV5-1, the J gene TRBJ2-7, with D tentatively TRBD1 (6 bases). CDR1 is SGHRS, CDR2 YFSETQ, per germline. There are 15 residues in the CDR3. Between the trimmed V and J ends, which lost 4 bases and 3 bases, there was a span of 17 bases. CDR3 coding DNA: TGCGCCAGCAGCCCTGTTTCGGGACAAAGCTACGAGCAGTACTTC. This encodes CASSPVSGQSYEQYF.

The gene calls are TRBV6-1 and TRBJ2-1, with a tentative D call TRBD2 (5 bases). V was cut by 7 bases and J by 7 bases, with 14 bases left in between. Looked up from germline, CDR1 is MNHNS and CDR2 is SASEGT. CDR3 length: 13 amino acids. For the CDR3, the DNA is TGTGCCAGCACCCGGGCGTCGGGGAATGAGCAGTTCTTC. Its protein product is CASTRASGNEQFF.

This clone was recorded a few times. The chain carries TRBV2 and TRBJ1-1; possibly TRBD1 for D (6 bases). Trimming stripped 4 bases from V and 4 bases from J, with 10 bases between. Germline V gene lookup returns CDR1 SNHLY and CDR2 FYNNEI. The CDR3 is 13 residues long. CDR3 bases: TGTGCCAGCAGTGCAACAGGGAGCACTGAAGCTTTCTTT. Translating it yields CASSATGSTEAFF.

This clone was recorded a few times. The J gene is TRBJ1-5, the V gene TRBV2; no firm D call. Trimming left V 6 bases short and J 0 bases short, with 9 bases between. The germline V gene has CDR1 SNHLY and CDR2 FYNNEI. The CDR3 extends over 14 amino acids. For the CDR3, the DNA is TGTGCCAGCAGCCCAGAGTATAGCAATCAGCCCCAGCATTTT. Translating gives CASSPEYSNQPQHF. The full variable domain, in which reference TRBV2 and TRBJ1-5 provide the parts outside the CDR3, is EPEVTQTPSHQVTQMGQEVILRCVPISNHLYFYWYRQILGQKVEFLVSFYNNEISEKSEIFDDQFSVERPDGSNFTLKIRSTKLEDSAMYFCASSPEYSNQPQHFGDGTRLSIL.

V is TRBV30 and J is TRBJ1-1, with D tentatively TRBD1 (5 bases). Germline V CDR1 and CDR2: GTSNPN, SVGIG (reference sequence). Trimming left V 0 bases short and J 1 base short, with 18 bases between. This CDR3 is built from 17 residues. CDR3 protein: CAWSVLRGRKGNTEAFF. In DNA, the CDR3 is TGTGCCTGGAGTGTACTCCGGGGGAGAAAGGGGAACACTGAAGCTTTCTTT.

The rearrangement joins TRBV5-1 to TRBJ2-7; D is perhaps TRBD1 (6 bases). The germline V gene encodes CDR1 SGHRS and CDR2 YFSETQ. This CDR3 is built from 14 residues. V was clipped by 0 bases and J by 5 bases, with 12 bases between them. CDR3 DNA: TGCGCCAGCAGCTTGGGGGGGCGTCAGAACGAGCAGTACTTC. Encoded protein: CASSLGGRQNEQYF.

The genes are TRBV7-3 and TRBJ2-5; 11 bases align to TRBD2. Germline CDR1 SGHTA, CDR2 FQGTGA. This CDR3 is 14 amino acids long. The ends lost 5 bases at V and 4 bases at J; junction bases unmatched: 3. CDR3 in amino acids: CASSVSGRGETQYF. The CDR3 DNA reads TGTGCCAGCAGCGTTAGCGGGAGGGGAGAGACCCAGTACTTC.

The CDR3 region has the DNA TGTGCCATCAGTGAGCGGACAGGGGCGATGAACACTGAAGCTTTCTTT. This sequence encodes CAISERTGAMNTEAFF. V and J are TRBV10-3 and TRBJ1-1, with 9 positions matching TRBD1. The length of the CDR3 is 16 residues. CDR1 is ENHRY and CDR2 is SYGVKD in the germline V gene. Trimming at V came to 2 bases and at J to 0 bases, leaving 4 bases not matched to a gene.

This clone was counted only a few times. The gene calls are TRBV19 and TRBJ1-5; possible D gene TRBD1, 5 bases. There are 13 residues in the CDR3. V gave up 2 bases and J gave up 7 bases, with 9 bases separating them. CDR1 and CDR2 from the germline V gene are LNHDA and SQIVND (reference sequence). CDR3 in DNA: TGTGCCAGTAGTATAAGGGGCGGGCAGCCCCAGCATTTT. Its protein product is CASSIRGGQPQHF.

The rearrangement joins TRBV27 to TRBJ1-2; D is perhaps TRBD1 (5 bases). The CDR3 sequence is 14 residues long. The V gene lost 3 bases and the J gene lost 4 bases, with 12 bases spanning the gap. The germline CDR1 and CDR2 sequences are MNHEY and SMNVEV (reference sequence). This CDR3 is CASSFRGYPYGYTF. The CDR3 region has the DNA TGTGCCAGCAGTTTTAGGGGCTACCCCTATGGCTACACCTTC.

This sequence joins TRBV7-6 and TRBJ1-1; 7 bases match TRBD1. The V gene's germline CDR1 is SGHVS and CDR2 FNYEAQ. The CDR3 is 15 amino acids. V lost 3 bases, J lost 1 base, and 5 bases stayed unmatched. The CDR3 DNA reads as TGTGCCAGCAGCTTCCCGACAGGGTCGAACACTGAAGCTTTCTTT. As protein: CASSFPTGSNTEAFF.

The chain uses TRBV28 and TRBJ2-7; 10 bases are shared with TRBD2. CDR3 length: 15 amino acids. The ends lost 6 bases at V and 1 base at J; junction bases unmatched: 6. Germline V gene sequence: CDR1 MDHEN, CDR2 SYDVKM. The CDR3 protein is CASSRLAGPSYEQYF. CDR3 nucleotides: TGTGCCAGCAGCAGACTAGCGGGCCCTTCCTACGAGCAGTACTTC.

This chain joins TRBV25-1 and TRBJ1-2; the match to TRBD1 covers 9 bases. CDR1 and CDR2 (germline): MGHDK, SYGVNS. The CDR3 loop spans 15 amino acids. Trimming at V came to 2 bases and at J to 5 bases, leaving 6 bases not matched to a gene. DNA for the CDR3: TGTGCCAGCAGTGAAAACGGCGGGACAGGGTATGGCTACACCTTC. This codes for CASSENGGTGYGYTF.